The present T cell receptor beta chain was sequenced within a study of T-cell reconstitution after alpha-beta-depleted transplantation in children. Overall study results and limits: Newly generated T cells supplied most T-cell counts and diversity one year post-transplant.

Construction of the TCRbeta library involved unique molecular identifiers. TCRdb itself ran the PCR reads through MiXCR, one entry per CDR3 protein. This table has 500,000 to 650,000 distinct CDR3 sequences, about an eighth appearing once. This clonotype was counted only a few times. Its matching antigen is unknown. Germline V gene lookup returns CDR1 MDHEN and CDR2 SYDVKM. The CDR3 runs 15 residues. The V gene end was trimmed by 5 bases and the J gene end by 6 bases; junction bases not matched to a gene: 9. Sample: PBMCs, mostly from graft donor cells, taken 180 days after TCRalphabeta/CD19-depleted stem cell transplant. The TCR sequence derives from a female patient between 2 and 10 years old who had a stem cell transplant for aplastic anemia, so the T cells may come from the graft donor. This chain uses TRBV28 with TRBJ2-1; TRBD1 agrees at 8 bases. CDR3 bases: TGTGCCAGCAGTAGACCGGGACAGGTCGGCAATGAGCAGTTCTTC. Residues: CASSRPGQVGNEQFF.